Listed below are T cell receptor beta chains from one sample, sequenced in a study of cytomegalovirus exposure and HLA in healthy donors. Some clones are missing from TCRdb's copy, which holds only in-frame ones; the method was immunoSEQ multiplex PCR. The sample gives approximately 100,000 clones, approximately 80% of which show up once; over 4% is in the top ten. The sample comprised PBMCs. The receptors shown here come from a woman in her thirties or forties in good health and CMV-seropositive. CDR3s leave out the opening cysteine and the closing phenylalanine or tryptophan. A D gene is named only where the DNA matches it firmly. Some rows mark clone size as missing; the rest say once, few, many or name a class of expanded clone.

ASNLGGQGNSQPQH	TRBJ1-5	TRBV5-6	.	TRBD1
ASSEQEEGAYGYT	TRBJ1-2	TRBV6-1	.	TRBD1
ASSYSKNIQY	TRBJ2-4	TRBV2	.	.
ASGSGRAREQY	TRBJ2-7	TRBV6-5	.	.
ASSATGGSYNEQF	TRBJ2-1	TRBV11-2	once	TRBD1
ASTRGLAGVGEQF	TRBJ2-1	TRBV27	.	TRBD2
ASSLDGTEDEKLF	TRBJ1-4	TRBV5-1	.	TRBD1
ASSWRDYGYT	TRBJ1-2	TRBV28	few	.
ASSLRAGGETGELF	TRBJ2-2	TRBV5-1	.	TRBD2
SVVEFYNEQF	TRBJ2-1	TRBV29-1	.	.
ASSLTSSGANVLT	TRBJ2-6	TRBV7-6	.	.
ASSQTGNTIY	TRBJ1-3	TRBV28	.	.
ASSQEPSSGGYEKLF	TRBJ1-4	TRBV5-4	.	TRBD1
SVVLQGVYEQY	TRBJ2-7	TRBV29-1	.	TRBD1
ASSFMRNTGELF	TRBJ2-2	TRBV27	.	.
ASSVLLAGPTDTQY	TRBJ2-3	TRBV6-1	.	TRBD2
ASSPPLIGSDTEAF	TRBJ1-1	TRBV7-9	.	.
ASSPAGGPFFEQY	TRBJ2-7	TRBV4-1	.	TRBD2
ASSSGTGGPSINEQF	TRBJ2-1	TRBV5-6	.	TRBD1
ASSDGTMDTQY	TRBJ2-3	TRBV2	.	TRBD2
ASRLRTGFNYGYT	TRBJ1-2	TRBV28	.	.
ASPKGGSPTDTQY	TRBJ2-3	TRBV2	.	.
ASSLVVGGGLPNYGYT	TRBJ1-2	TRBV7-9	.	TRBD1
ASSGRHTSSYEQY	.	TRBV5-4	.	.
ASTRAASRGGSPYGYT	TRBJ1-2	TRBV19	.	.
ASSPGTGGNTEAF	TRBJ1-1	TRBV5-1	few	TRBD1
ASSVQGFVEKLF	TRBJ1-4	TRBV5-4	.	TRBD1
SVEGRQGRTDTQY	TRBJ2-3	TRBV29-1	few	TRBD1
ASSLQGWTEAF	TRBJ1-1	TRBV28	.	.
ASSQIAEETQY	TRBJ2-5	TRBV19	.	.
ASSLLGGTGYEQY	TRBJ2-7	TRBV27	once	TRBD2
ASSPQAGLAYEQY	TRBJ2-7	TRBV18	.	TRBD2
ASSKTGVSNQPQH	TRBJ1-5	TRBV21-1	.	.
ASSPATGKTEAF	TRBJ1-1	TRBV18	few	.
ASRRGQGAYEQY	TRBJ2-7	TRBV19	.	TRBD1
ASGLISGGYINQPQH	TRBJ1-5	TRBV12-5	.	.
ASSPSGGLAGDSGANVLT	TRBJ2-6	TRBV4-1	.	TRBD2